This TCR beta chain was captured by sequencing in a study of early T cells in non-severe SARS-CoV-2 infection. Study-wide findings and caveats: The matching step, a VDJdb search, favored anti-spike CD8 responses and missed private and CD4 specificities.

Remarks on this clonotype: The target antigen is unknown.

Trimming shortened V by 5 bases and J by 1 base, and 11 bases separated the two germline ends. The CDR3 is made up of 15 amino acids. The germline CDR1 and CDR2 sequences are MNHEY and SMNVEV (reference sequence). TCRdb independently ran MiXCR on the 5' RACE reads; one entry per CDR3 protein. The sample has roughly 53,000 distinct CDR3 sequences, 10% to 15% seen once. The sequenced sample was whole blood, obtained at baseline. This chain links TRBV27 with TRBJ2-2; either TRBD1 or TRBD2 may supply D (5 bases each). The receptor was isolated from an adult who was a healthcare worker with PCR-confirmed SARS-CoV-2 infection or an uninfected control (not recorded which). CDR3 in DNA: TGTGCCAGCAGTCTGGGACGGAGGAACACCGGGGAGCTGTTTTTT. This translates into CASSLGRRNTGELFF.